This T cell receptor beta chain was identified in a study of T cell responses to AZD1222 COVID-19 vaccine. Study-wide context: Pooled samples include second doses given at about 4 or 12 weeks. Study-wide results and caveats: Regions left unmutated in variants are reportedly the target of nearly half of spike-specific TCRs. No repertoire was sampled before or during the peak T cell response, only after it. Baseline serostatus was positive in only six or seven AZD1222 recipients.

Germline-derived CDR1 and CDR2 are MNHEY and SVGAGI. V dropped 0 bases and J dropped 0 bases, with 11 bases sitting between them. CDR3 length: 16 residues. TCRdb's copy holds only in-frame clones and misses some; the assay was immunoSEQ multiplex PCR. This sample has some 130,000 clones, with over 85% found just once. On this clone itself: Its antigen is undetermined.

This receptor was obtained from an adult in good health. This specimen consisted of peripheral blood, obtained on day 0 of AZD1222 vaccination. V gene TRBV6-5 combines with J gene TRBJ1-1, with D uncertain. This chain's CDR3 is CASSYSIWQMNTEAFF. DNA for the CDR3: TGTGCCAGCAGTTACTCGATCTGGCAGATGAACACTGAAGCTTTCTTT.